This TCR beta chain was identified during a study of T cells in Graves' hyperthyroidism and ophthalmopathy. This clonotype was counted many times. Investigators excluded patients with uncontrolled infection, other autoimmune disease, pregnancy or lactation. PBMCs were obtained from 7.5 to 10 ml fresh peripheral blood. Researchers amplified the TCR beta CDR3 regions from RNA transcripts. HTBI primers were the set used in a first-round RT-PCR of the TCR CDR3. Each CDR3 protein gets one entry after TCRdb re-called the multiplex PCR reads with MiXCR. The sample has hundreds of thousands of distinct CDR3 sequences; roughly 13% are singletons. The source of this sequence is a woman aged 40 to 50 with Graves' ophthalmopathy. The material sequenced was blood.

The CDR3 region has the DNA TGCAGCGTTGAGTCCCCGCGGGAGTTTCCCTACAATGAGCAGTTCTTC. As protein: CSVESPREFPYNEQFF. This sequence joins TRBV29-1 and TRBJ2-1; 7 positions agree with TRBD2. Trimming at V came to 3 bases and at J to 2 bases, leaving 10 bases not matched to a gene. The germline V gene has CDR1 SQVTM and CDR2 ANQGSEA. The length of the CDR3 is 16 residues.